The 27 T cell receptor beta chains below come from one sample, sequenced in a study of lymphopenia after photon versus proton radiotherapy. TCRdb's table, derived via immunoSEQ multiplex PCR, lists solely in-frame clones and lacks some. The sample carries around 66,000 clones, around 87% recorded once. The specimen comprised peripheral blood, sampled from a patient treated with photon-based radiotherapy. All receptors come from a man aged 40-49 years with gastric cancer.

This chain joins TRBV28 and TRBJ1-2; 7 positions agree with TRBD1. Germline V lookup: CDR1 MDHEN, CDR2 SYDVKM. V shed 2 bases, J shed 8 bases, and the junction held 5 bases outside the gene matches. The CDR3 consists of 13 residues. The CDR3 DNA follows: TGTGCCAGCAGTTTAATAAGGGGGCAAGGCTACACCTTC. Residues: CASSLIRGQGYTF.

This chain links TRBV5-1 with TRBJ2-7; no clear D gene. V lost 4 bases and J 3 bases, leaving 8 bases between the germline ends. This CDR3 contains 12 residues. The V gene's germline CDR1 is SGHRS and CDR2 YFSETQ. CDR3 DNA sequence: TGCGCCAGCAGCCTCAGGAGCTACGAGCAGTACTTC. This sequence encodes CASSLRSYEQYF.

The chain employs TRBV7-9 and TRBJ2-3; 7 bases are a match to TRBD2. V lost 0 bases to trimming and J lost 5 bases; unmatched junction nucleotides: 2. The CDR3 consists of 14 residues. Germline CDR1 SEHNR, CDR2 FQNEAQ (reference sequence). CDR3 sequence reads: CASSLAGGGDTQYF. Here the CDR3 DNA reads TGTGCCAGCAGCTTAGCAGGCGGGGGAGATACGCAGTATTTT.

This clone came up once. The chain uses TRBV6-1 and TRBJ1-6; D is unresolved. This CDR3 region has 15 residues. Per germline, CDR1 MNHNS and CDR2 SASEGT. Between the trimmed V and J ends, which lost 6 bases and 3 bases, there was a span of 12 bases. DNA of the CDR3: TGTGCCAGCAGCCCCCCGGGAGGCTATAATTCACCCCTCCACTTT. Translation: CASSPPGGYNSPLHF.

In its sample, this clone was seen a few times. CDR3 sequence (DNA): TGTGCCTGGAGGGACCAGGGGGGGTTCGGTTCACCCCTCCACTTT. Translated, it gives CAWRDQGGFGSPLHF. The J gene is TRBJ1-6, the V gene TRBV30; TRBD1 matches 7 bases. Germline trimming cut 3 bases from V and 9 bases from J; bases unmatched to any gene: 11. There are 15 residues in the CDR3. CDR1 and CDR2 (germline): GTSNPN, SVGIG (reference sequence).

V gene TRBV18 combines with J gene TRBJ1-1, with D maybe TRBD1 (6 bases). V was clipped by 7 bases and J by 0 bases, with 9 bases between them. The CDR3 contains 13 residues. CDR1 is KGHSH and CDR2 is LQKENI in the germline V gene. CDR3 DNA sequence: TGTGCCAGCTTACAGGGAATGAACACTGAAGCTTTCTTT. Translated, it gives CASLQGMNTEAFF.

The J gene is TRBJ2-3, the V gene TRBV30; no clear D. V lost 1 base and J 6 bases, leaving 5 bases between the germline ends. The CDR3 sequence is 11 residues long. CDR1 GTSNPN and CDR2 SVGIG come from the germline V gene (reference sequence). Here the CDR3 DNA reads TGTGCCTGGAGTGGGGCCGATACGCAGTATTTT. It specifies CAWSGADTQYF.

The chain combines TRBV7-3 with TRBJ2-2, with D maybe TRBD1 (6 bases). This CDR3 spans 13 amino acids. The germline CDR1 and CDR2 sequences are SGHTA and FQGTGA. With 1 base removed from V and 6 bases from J, the gap between germline ends came to 6 bases. In DNA form, the CDR3 reads TGTGCCAGCAGCTTAAGACAGGCCGGGGAGCTGTTTTTT. It translates to CASSLRQAGELFF. Together with reference TRBV7-3 and TRBJ2-2, the CDR3 gives the full variable domain: GAGVSQTPSNKVTEKGKYVELRCDPISGHTALYWYRQSLGQGPEFLIYFQGTGAADDSGLPNDRFFAVRPEGSVSTLKIQRTERGDSAVYLCASSLRQAGELFFGEGSRLTVL.

V is TRBV18 and J is TRBJ2-3, with a weak D call TRBD2 (7 bases). CDR1 is KGHSH, CDR2 LQKENI, per germline. V was cut by 1 base and J by 2 bases, with 13 bases left in between. This CDR3 is 16 amino acids long. CDR3 residues: CASSPRAGATTDTQYF. Here the CDR3 DNA reads TGTGCCAGCTCACCACGGGCGGGGGCCACCACAGATACGCAGTATTTT.

The gene calls are TRBV29-1 and TRBJ1-2; the D is unclear. CDR3 size: 11 residues. V lost 6 bases, J lost 6 bases, and 11 bases lay in between. CDR1 and CDR2 from the germline V gene are SQVTM and ANQGSEA. The CDR3 region has the DNA TGCAGCGTCGAGACCCCAAATGGCTACACCTTC. Its translation: CSVETPNGYTF.

The CDR3 DNA sequence: TGTGCCAGCAGCTTAGCCGGATTCACCGGGGAGCTGTTTTTT. Its translation: CASSLAGFTGELFF. The gene calls are TRBV5-5 and TRBJ2-2; D is unclear. The ends were cut back, 2 bases at V and 4 bases at J, with 9 bases in the middle. The CDR3 runs to 14 residues. CDR1 is SGHKS, CDR2 YYEKEE, per germline (reference sequence).

The chain is built from TRBV18 and TRBJ1-1, with 10 bases aligning to TRBD1. Germline CDR1 and CDR2: KGHSH and LQKENI. This CDR3 has 13 residues. With 5 bases clipped from V and 4 bases from J, the junction kept 1 base outside the gene matches. In DNA, the CDR3 is TGTGCCAGCTCAAGGGACAGGGGCACTGAAGCTTTCTTT. Protein product: CASSRDRGTEAFF.

The genes are TRBV19 and TRBJ1-1; D is unresolved. Per germline, CDR1 LNHDA and CDR2 SQIVND (reference sequence). CDR3 length: 13 residues. V lost 5 bases, J lost 0 bases, and 7 bases lay in between. In nucleotides, the CDR3 is TGTGCCAGTAGTTATTCCTTGAACACTGAAGCTTTCTTT. This encodes CASSYSLNTEAFF.

The chain joins TRBV15 to TRBJ1-6; D ambiguous. CDR1 is LNHNV, CDR2 YYDKDF, per germline (reference sequence). The CDR3 extends over 13 amino acids. V lost 3 bases and J 7 bases, leaving 7 bases between the germline ends. CDR3 sequence (DNA): TGTGCCACCAGCAGGGCCAGCAATTCACCCCTCCACTTT. Translated, it gives CATSRASNSPLHF.

This clone was found a few times. The chain is built from TRBV5-1 and TRBJ2-7; 9 nucleotides align to TRBD1. Germline loops: CDR1 SGHRS, CDR2 YFSETQ. CDR3 length: 15 amino acids. Trimming removed 3 bases from V and 2 bases from J; junction bases left unmatched: 6. The CDR3 sequence is CASSSRQGETYEQYF. The CDR3 DNA follows: TGCGCCAGCAGCTCAAGACAGGGGGAAACCTACGAGCAGTACTTC.

The rearrangement links TRBV6-1 to TRBJ1-1, with a weak D call TRBD1 (6 bases). CDR1 and CDR2 (germline): MNHNS, SASEGT. This CDR3 is built from 12 residues. V was cut by 6 bases and J by 9 bases, with 14 bases left in between. The CDR3 DNA is TGTGCCAGCAGCCTCCGAACAGGGCAAGCTTTCTTT. This encodes CASSLRTGQAFF.

The genes are TRBV14 and TRBJ2-7; D may be TRBD1 or TRBD2 (5 bases each). Trimming left V 0 bases short and J 2 bases short, with 11 bases between. The CDR3 is 15 residues long. Germline-derived CDR1 and CDR2 are SGHDN and FVKESK. The CDR3 DNA follows: TGTGCCAGCAGCCAAGAAAGGTGGGGGACCTACGAGCAGTACTTC. Its translation: CASSQERWGTYEQYF. Full variable domain (missing parts from reference TRBV14 and TRBJ2-7): EAGVTQFPSHSVIEKGQTVTLRCDPISGHDNLYWYRRVMGKEIKFLLHFVKESKQDESGMPNNRFLAERTGGTYSTLKVQPAELEDSGVYFCASSQERWGTYEQYFGPGTRLTVT.

The chain carries TRBV28 and TRBJ2-7; D is perhaps TRBD1 or TRBD2 (5 bases each). The CDR3 sequence is 15 residues long. Trimming shortened V by 5 bases and J by 3 bases, and 17 bases separated the two germline ends. Per the germline V gene, CDR1 is MDHEN and CDR2 is SYDVKM. CDR3 sequence: CASSPVTGGLYEQYF. The DNA of the CDR3 is TGTGCCAGCAGTCCCGTAACAGGCGGACTCTACGAGCAGTACTTC.

This clone is classed as medium-sized. This specimen includes other DNA sequences encoding the same CDR3. V usage is TRBV27 and J usage is TRBJ2-1, with D possibly TRBD2 on 7 matching bases. The CDR3 covers 15 residues. CDR1 and CDR2 from the germline V gene are MNHEY and SMNVEV (reference sequence). V was cut by 5 bases and J by 9 bases, with 20 bases left in between. DNA for the CDR3: TGTGCCAGCAGTCTAAGTGGGGGGGCCGGTGGTGAGCAGTTCTTC. Translating gives CASSLSGGAGGEQFF.

The V gene is TRBV10-3, the J gene TRBJ1-6; 9 bases agree with TRBD1. Germline CDR1 reads ENHRY; CDR2 reads SYGVKD. Trimming removed 3 bases from V and 6 bases from J; junction bases left unmatched: 6. This CDR3 comprises 16 residues. The CDR3 DNA sequence: TGTGCCATCAGTGACACAGGGGGCAGGACTAATTCACCCCTCCACTTT. Amino acid sequence: CAISDTGGRTNSPLHF.

The J gene is TRBJ2-7, the V gene TRBV19, with 7 nucleotides matching TRBD2. The germline V gene has CDR1 LNHDA and CDR2 SQIVND (reference sequence). The CDR3 extends over 12 amino acids. The V segment lost 4 bases and the J segment 6 bases; nucleotides outside the gene matches: 3. CDR3 nucleotide sequence: TGTGCCAGTAGTACGCGGACTAGCGAGCAGTACTTC. It is translated as CASSTRTSEQYF.

This chain joins TRBV4-3 and TRBJ2-3; 8 bases are a match to TRBD2. CDR3 size: 15 residues. V shed 1 base and J 4 bases; nucleotides not matched to a gene: 4. CDR1 is LGHNA, CDR2 YSLEER, per germline. The CDR3 reads CASSQAGGRPDTQYF. The DNA of the CDR3 is TGCGCCAGCAGCCAAGCGGGGGGGCGGCCAGATACGCAGTATTTT.

V and J are TRBV12-5 and TRBJ1-5; D is unclear. The germline V and J ends were trimmed by 2 bases and 4 bases, with 6 bases remaining between them. The CDR3 consists of 13 residues. Germline values: CDR1 LGHNT, CDR2 FRNRAP. As DNA, the CDR3 is TGTGCTAGTGGTTTGTCCTTTAATCAGCCCCAGCATTTT. It encodes CASGLSFNQPQHF. Looking up the rest from reference TRBV12-5 and TRBJ1-5 gives the full variable domain: DARVTQTPRHKVTEMGQEVTMRCQPILGHNTVFWYRQTMMQGLELLAYFRNRAPLDDSGMPKDRFSAEMPDATLATLKIQPSEPRDSAVYFCASGLSFNQPQHFGDGTRLSIL.

This clone was seen only a few times. The CDR3 region is CASSRIMVYQETQYF. CDR3 sequence (DNA): TGTGCCAGCAGCCGCATAATGGTGTACCAAGAGACCCAGTACTTC. The chain has TRBV7-2 and TRBJ2-5; D not certain. The CDR3 is made up of 15 amino acids. Deletions cut 5 bases from V and 0 bases from J, with 13 bases between. Germline V gene lookup returns CDR1 SGHTA and CDR2 FQGNSA. The full variable domain, its missing parts supplied by reference TRBV7-2 and TRBJ2-5, is GAGVSQSPSNKVTEKGKDVELRCDPISGHTALYWYRQSLGQGLEFLIYFQGNSAPDKSGLPSDRFSAERTGGSVSTLTIQRTQQEDSAVYLCASSRIMVYQETQYFGPGTRLLVL.

The rearrangement joins TRBV5-4 to TRBJ2-7; TRBD1 agrees at 7 bases. V was clipped by 0 bases and J by 3 bases; unmatched bases: 6. The germline V gene encodes CDR1 SGHNT and CDR2 YYREEE (reference sequence). The CDR3 length is 15 residues. CDR3 loop: CASSLGFDRVYEQYF. The CDR3 DNA sequence: TGTGCCAGCAGCTTGGGGTTCGACAGGGTCTACGAGCAGTACTTC.

The CDR3 DNA is TGTGCCAGCAGCCCGTACGATAGACCGAAAGAGACCCAGTACTTC. This sequence encodes CASSPYDRPKETQYF. The V gene is TRBV6-5, the J gene TRBJ2-5, with unresolved D. The germline CDR1 and CDR2 sequences are MNHEY and SVGAGI. This CDR3 contains 15 residues. The V and J ends lost 6 bases and 3 bases respectively, with 17 bases between them.

J is TRBJ1-1 and V is TRBV4-1; TRBD1 matches at 7 bases. This CDR3 has 13 residues. V gave up 3 bases and J gave up 7 bases; unmatched junction bases: 5. Germline values: CDR1 MGHRA, CDR2 YSYEKL. This CDR3 is CASSHLGTVEAFF. CDR3 coding DNA: TGCGCCAGCAGCCACCTCGGGACAGTTGAAGCTTTCTTT.